Here is one T cell receptor (beta chain) with its context. Its antigen specificity is not known. It has no much larger one-base neighbor in the sample; base qualities were not kept. This entry comes from a study of cytomegalovirus exposure and HLA in healthy donors (TCRdb year 2017). Regarding the research as a whole: The roughly 670 repertoires of the first cohort and the 110 or so validation repertoires were produced on the same platform, according to a later analysis. The aim of the study was to test whether cataloging public T cell receptors could identify signatures of past pathogen exposure. A separate validation cohort of 90 to 150 different subjects was used in addition to the roughly 620-subject first cohort. To predict cytomegalovirus infection status, the study brought together high-throughput TCR immunosequencing, statistical association of individual TCRs with disease status, and machine learning. Broader findings and caveats from the paper: While some public TCRs were present in many individuals, most TCR sequences turned up only very rarely across donors. In vitro tests confirmed that a few of the cytomegalovirus-associated TCR beta chains recognize cytomegalovirus antigens. In a later analysis, TCRs clustered in the first cohort were found to also tend to co-occur in the 120 validation repertoires, with 94% of cluster scores above 0. In the study, approximately 150 TCR beta chains were listed as associated with cytomegalovirus. A later analysis had no HLA typing for the validation cohort, so co-occurrence there was scored across all 130 or so repertoires. The authors suggested that the approach could potentially be extended to other disease states and immunological phenotypes. The classifier was reported to diagnose cytomegalovirus status with high specificity and sensitivity in both the original cohort and the validation cohort.

There are 16 amino acids in the CDR3, from cysteine to phenylalanine inclusive. The entry retains the CDR3 DNA only, 48 bases that are in frame from base 1. CDR1 is given as KGHSH and CDR2 as LQKENI, both from the germline V gene. Trimming at the junction amounts to 0 bases on V and 0 bases on J, and the germline ends lie 9 bases apart. Libraries were constructed by the immunoSEQ multiplex PCR assay. In the original analysis: To diagnose cytomegalovirus status from the catalog of TCR beta chain sequences, a statistical classification framework was built. TCRdb retrieved this table from immuneACCESS and kept in-frame rearrangements only. Not all clones are present; in checked studies, unresolved V genes account for under half, and no reason is known for the remainder. V and J calls and clone size are as listed in that table; D and trimming were resolved from the DNA. Recorded for this sample are some 330,000 clones; more than 80% of them occurred a single time. Of the sample, 0.84% falls within the top ten clones.

The donors were included in the validation cohort of 130 or so subjects, a group kept apart from the roughly 680-subject first cohort. The receptor comes from a woman between 18 and 29 years old in good health and CMV-seronegative. Sequences were obtained from PBMCs. The V gene is TRBV18 and the J gene is TRBJ1-3; matching of 6 bases hints at TRBD1 as the D gene. The encoded CDR3 is CASSPPRGGSGNTIYF. Here is the DNA: TGTGCCAGCTCACCACCACGAGGGGGCTCTGGAAACACCATATATTTT.